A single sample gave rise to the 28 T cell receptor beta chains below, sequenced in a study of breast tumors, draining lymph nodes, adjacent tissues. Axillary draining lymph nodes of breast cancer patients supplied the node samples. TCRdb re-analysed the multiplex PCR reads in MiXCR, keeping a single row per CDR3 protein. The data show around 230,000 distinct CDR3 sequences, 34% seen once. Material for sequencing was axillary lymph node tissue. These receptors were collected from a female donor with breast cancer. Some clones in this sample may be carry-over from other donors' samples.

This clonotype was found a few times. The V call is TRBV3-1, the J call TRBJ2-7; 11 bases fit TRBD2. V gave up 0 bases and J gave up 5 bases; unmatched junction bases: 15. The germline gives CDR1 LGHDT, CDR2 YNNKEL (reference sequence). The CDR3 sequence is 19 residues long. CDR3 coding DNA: TGTGCCAGCAGCCAAGATTCGGATAGCGGGAGGGCCTACGGGGACGAGCAGTACTTC. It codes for CASSQDSDSGRAYGDEQYF.

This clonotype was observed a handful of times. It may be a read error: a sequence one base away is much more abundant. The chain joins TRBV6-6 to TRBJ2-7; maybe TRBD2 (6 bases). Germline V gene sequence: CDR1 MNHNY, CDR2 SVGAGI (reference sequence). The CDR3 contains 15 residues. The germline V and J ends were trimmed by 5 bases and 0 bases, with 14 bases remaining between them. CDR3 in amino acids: CASSRRDWSSYEQYF. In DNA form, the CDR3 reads TGTGCCAGCAGTCGACGGGACTGGAGCTCCTACGAGCAGTACTTC.

The CDR3 DNA is TGTGCCAGCAGCCCCAGACTAGCGGGACCCTACGAGCAGTACTTC. Protein: CASSPRLAGPYEQYF. The V and J genes are TRBV7-2 and TRBJ2-7; 11 nucleotides agree with TRBD2. The V gene's germline CDR1 is SGHTA and CDR2 FQGNSA. The J segment lost 2 bases and the V segment lost 5 bases, leaving 5 bases of the junction unmatched. There are 15 residues in the CDR3.

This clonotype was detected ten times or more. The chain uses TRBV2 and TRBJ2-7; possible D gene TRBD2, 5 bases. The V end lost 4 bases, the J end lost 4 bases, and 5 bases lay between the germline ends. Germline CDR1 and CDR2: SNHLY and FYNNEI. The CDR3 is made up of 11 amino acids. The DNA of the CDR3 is TGTGCCAGCAGTGGGGAGTACGAGCAGTACTTC. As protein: CASSGEYEQYF.

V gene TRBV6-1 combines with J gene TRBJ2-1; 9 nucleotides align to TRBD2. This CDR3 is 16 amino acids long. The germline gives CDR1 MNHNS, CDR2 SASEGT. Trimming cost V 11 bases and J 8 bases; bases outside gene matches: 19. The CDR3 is CAAVSGLAGFRDEQFF. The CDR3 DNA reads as TGTGCCGCAGTGAGCGGGCTAGCGGGGTTTAGGGATGAGCAGTTCTTC.

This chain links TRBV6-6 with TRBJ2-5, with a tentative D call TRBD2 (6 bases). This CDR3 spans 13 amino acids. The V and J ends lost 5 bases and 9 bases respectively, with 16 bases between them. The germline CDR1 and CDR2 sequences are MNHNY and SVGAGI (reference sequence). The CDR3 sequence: CASSEGRNQPQYF. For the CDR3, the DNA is TGTGCCAGCAGTGAAGGGAGGAATCAGCCCCAGTACTTC.

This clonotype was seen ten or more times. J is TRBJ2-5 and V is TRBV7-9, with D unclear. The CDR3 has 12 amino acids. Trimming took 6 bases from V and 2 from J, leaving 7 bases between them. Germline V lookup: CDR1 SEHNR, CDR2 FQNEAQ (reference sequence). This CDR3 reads CASRGLQETQYF. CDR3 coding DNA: TGTGCCAGCAGAGGCTTACAAGAGACCCAGTACTTC.

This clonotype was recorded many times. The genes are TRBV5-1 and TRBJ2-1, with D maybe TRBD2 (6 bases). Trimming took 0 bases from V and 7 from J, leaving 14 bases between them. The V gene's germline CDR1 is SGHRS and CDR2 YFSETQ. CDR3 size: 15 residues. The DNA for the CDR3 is TGCGCCAGCAGCTTGGGTCCGGGAGCGAAAAATGAGCAGTTCTTC. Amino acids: CASSLGPGAKNEQFF.

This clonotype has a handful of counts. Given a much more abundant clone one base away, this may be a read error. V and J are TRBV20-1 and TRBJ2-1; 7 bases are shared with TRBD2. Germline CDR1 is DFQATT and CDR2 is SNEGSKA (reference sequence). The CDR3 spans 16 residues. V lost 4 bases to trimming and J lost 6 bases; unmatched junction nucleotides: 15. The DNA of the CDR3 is TGCAGTGCTATATCGAGAAGCGGGAAAACAGCCAATGAGCAGTTCTTC. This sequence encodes CSAISRSGKTANEQFF.

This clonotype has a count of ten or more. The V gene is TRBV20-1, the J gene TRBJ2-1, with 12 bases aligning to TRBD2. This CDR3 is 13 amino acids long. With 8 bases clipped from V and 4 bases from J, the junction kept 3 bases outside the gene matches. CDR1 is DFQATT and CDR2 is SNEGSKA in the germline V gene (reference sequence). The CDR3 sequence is CSTGLAGYNEQFF. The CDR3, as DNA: TGCAGTACCGGACTAGCGGGGTACAATGAGCAGTTCTTC.

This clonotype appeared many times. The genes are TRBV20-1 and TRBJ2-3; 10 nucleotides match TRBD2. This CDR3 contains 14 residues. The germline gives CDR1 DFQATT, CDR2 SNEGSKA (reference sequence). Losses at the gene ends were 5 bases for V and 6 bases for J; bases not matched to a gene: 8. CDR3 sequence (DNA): TGCAGTGCTGAAGCGGGAGGGCCGTTGGATACGCAGTATTTT. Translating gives CSAEAGGPLDTQYF.

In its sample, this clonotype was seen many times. The CDR3 here is CASSLDGSGANVLTF. For the CDR3, the DNA is TGTGCCAGTAGTCTGGATGGCTCTGGGGCCAACGTCCTGACTTTC. The J gene is TRBJ2-6, the V gene TRBV19; D remains ambiguous. V shed 5 bases and J shed 0 bases, with 8 bases lying between them. CDR3 length: 15 residues. Germline CDR1 reads LNHDA; CDR2 reads SQIVND (reference sequence).

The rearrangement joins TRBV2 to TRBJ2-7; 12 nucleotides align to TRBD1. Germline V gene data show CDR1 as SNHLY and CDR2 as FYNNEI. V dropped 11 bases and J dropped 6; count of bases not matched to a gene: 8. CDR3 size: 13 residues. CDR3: CAAVRGQGAEQYF. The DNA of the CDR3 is TGTGCCGCCGTCCGGGGACAGGGGGCCGAGCAGTACTTC.

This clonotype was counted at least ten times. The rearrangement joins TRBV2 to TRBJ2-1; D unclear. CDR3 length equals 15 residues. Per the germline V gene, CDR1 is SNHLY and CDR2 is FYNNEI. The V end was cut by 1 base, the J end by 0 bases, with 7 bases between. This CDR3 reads CASSEGASSYNEQFF. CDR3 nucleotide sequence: TGTGCCAGCAGTGAAGGGGCGAGCTCCTACAATGAGCAGTTCTTC.

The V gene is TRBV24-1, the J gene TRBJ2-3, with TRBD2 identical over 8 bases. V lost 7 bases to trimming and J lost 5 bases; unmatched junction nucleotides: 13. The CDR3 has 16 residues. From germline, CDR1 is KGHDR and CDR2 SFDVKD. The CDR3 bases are TGTGCCACCAGCCGTGGGCCAGCGGGAGAGGTAGATACGCAGTATTTT. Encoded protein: CATSRGPAGEVDTQYF.

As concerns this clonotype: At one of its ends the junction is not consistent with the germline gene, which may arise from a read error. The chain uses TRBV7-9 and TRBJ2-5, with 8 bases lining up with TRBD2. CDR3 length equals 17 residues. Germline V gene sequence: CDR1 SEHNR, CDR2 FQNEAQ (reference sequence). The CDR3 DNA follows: TGTACCAGCACCCCGGGACTAGTGAGTTTTCTAGGAGAGACCCAGTACTTC. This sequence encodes CTSTPGLVSFLGETQYF.

The CDR3 nucleotides are TGTGCCAGTAGTATCTCCGGGACAGGGGGTAATGAAAAACTGTTTTTT. Translated: CASSISGTGGNEKLFF. The chain is built from TRBV19 and TRBJ1-4; TRBD1 agrees at 11 bases. CDR1 LNHDA and CDR2 SQIVND come from the germline V gene (reference sequence). The CDR3 is made up of 16 amino acids. With V trimmed by 3 bases and J by 4 bases, 4 bases remained unmatched.

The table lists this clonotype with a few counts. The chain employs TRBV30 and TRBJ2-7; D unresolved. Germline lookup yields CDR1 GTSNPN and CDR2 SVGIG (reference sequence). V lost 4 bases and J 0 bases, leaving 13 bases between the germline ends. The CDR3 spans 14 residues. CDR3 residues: CAWMVGANSYEQYF. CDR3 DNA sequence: TGTGCCTGGATGGTAGGAGCAAACTCCTACGAGCAGTACTTC.

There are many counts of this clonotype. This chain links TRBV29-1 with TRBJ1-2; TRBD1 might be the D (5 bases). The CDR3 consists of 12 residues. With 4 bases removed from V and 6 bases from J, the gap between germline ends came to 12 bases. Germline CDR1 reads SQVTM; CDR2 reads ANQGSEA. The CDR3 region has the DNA TGCAGCGTTGGGTCGGGGGTGCATGGCTACACCTTC. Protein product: CSVGSGVHGYTF.

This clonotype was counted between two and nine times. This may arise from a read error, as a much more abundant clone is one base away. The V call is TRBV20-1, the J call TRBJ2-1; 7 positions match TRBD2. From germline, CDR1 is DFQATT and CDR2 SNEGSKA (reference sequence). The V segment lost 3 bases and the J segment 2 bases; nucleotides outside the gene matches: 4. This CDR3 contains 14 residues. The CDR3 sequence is CSARGGSPYNEQFF. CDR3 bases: TGCAGTGCTAGGGGGGGGAGCCCCTACAATGAGCAGTTCTTC.

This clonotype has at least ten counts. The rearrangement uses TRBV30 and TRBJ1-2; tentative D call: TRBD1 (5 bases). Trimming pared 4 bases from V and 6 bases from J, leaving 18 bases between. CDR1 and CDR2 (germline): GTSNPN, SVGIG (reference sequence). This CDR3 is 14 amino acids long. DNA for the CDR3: TGTGCCTGGACCTATCCTCGTGGGGCGGATGGCTACACCTTC. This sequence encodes CAWTYPRGADGYTF.

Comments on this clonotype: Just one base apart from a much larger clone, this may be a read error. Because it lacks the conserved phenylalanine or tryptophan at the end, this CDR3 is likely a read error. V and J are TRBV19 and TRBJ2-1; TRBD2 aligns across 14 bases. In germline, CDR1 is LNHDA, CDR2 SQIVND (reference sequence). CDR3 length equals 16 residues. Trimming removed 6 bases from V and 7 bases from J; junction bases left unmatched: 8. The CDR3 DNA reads TGTGCCAGTAGGCCCTCGGGACTAGCGGGGGTGAATGAGCAGTTCTCC. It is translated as CASRPSGLAGVNEQFS.

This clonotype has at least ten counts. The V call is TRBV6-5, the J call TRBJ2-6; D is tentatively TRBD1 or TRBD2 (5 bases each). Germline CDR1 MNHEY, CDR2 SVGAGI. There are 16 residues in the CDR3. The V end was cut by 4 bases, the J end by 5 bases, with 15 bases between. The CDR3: CASSSGTPERANVLTF. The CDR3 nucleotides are TGTGCCAGCAGTTCGGGGACCCCGGAAAGGGCCAACGTCCTGACTTTC.

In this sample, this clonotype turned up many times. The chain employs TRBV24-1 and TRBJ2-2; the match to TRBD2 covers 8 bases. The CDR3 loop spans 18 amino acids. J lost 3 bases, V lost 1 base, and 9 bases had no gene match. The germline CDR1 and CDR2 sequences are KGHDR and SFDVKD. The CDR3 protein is CATSDFKPGTSYTGELFF. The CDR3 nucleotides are TGTGCCACCAGTGATTTTAAGCCCGGGACTAGTTACACCGGGGAGCTGTTTTTT.

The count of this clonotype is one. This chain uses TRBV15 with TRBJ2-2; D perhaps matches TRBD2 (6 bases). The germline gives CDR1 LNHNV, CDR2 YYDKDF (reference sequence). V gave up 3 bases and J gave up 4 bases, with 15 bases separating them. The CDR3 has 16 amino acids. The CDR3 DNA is TGTGCCACCAGCAGCCCCGGGAGTGGGTCCACCGGGGAGCTGTTTTTT. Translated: CATSSPGSGSTGELFF.

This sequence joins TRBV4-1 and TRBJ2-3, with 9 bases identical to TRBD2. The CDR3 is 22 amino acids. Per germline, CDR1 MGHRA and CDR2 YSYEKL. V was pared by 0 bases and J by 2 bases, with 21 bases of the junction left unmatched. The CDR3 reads CASSQDSWRNLAGRPLTDTQYF. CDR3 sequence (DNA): TGCGCCAGCAGCCAAGATTCGTGGCGGAACCTAGCGGGGCGGCCTCTCACAGATACGCAGTATTTT.

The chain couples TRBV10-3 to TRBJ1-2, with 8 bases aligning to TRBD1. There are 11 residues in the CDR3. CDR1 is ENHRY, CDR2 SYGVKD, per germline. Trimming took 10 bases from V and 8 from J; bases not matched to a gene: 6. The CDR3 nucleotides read TGTGCCACTGGACAGGGTAACGGCTACACCTTC. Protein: CATGQGNGYTF.

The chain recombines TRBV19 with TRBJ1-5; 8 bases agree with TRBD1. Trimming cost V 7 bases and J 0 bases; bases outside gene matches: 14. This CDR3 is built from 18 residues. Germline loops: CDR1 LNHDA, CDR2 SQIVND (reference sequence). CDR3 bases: TGTGCCAGTAACATTGGACAGGGCGCGATTAATAGCAATCAGCCCCAGCATTTT. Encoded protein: CASNIGQGAINSNQPQHF.